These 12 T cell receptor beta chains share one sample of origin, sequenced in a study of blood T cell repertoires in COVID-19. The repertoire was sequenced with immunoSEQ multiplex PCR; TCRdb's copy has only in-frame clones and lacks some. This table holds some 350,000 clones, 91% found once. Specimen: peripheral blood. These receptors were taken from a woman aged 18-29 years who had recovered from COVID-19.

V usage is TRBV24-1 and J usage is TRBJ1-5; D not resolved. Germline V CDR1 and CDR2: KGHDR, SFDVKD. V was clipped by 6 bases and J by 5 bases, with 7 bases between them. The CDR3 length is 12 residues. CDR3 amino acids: CATSKTDQPQHF. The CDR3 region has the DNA TGTGCCACCAGTAAAACGGATCAGCCCCAGCATTTT.

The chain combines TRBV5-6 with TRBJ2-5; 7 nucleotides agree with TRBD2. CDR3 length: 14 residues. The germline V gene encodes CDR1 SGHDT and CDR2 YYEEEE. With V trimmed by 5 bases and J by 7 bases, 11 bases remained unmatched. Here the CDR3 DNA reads TGTGCCAGCAGTCGGACTAGTGGAATCGGGACCCAGTACTTC. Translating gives CASSRTSGIGTQYF.

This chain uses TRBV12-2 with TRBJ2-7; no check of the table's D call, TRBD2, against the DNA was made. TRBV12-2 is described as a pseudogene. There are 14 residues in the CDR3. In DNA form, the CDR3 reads TGTGCAAGTCGCTCCCCCGGGTTGGCCTACGAGCAGTACGTC. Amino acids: CASRSPGLAYEQYV.

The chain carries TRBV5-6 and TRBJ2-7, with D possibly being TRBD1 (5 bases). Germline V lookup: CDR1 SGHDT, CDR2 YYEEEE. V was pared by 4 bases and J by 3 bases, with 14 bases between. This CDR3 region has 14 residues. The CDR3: CASSPYPRVYEQYV. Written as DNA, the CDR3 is TGTGCCAGCAGCCCGTACCCCAGGGTCTACGAGCAGTACGTC.

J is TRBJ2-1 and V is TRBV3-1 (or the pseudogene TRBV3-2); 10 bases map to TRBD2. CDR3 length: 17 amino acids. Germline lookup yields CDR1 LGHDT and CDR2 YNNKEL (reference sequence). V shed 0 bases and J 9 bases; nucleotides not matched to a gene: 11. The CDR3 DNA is TGTGCCAGCAGCCAAGATCCCCTTAGCGGGAGGAGAGCTGAGCAGTTCTTC. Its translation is CASSQDPLSGRRAEQFF.

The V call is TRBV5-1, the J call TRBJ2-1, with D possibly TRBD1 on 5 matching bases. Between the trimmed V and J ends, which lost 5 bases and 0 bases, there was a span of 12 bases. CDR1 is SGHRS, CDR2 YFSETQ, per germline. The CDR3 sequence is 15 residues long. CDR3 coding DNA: TGCGCCAGCAGATTCAGGGTGAGCTCCTACAATGAGCAGTTCTTC. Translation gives CASRFRVSSYNEQFF.

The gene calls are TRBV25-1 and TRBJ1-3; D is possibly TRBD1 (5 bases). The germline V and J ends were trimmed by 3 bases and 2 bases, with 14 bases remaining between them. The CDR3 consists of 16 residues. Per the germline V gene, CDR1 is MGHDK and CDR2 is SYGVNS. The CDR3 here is CASSESQGPPGNTIYF. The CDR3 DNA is TGTGCCAGCAGTGAGAGTCAGGGCCCCCCTGGAAACACCATATATTTT.

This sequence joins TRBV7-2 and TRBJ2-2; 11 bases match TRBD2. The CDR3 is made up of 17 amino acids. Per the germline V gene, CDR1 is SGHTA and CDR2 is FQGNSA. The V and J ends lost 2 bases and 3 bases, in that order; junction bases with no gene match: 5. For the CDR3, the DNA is TGTGCCAGCAGCTTATATAGCGGGAGGGCAGACACCGGGGAGCTGTTTTTT. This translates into CASSLYSGRADTGELFF.

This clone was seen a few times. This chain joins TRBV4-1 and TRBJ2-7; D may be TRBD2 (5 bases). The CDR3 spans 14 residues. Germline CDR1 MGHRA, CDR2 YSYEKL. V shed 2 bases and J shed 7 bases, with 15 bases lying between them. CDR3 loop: CASSQFLGSGEQYV. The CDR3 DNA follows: TGCGCCAGCAGCCAATTTCTTGGATCGGGGGAGCAGTACGTC.

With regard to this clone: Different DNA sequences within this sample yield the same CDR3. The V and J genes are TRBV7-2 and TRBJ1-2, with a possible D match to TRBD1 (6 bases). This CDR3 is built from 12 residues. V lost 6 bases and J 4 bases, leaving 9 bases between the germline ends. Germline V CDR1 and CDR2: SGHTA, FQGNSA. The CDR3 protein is CASSSDSYGYTF. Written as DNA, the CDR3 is TGTGCCAGCAGTTCGGACAGCTATGGCTACACCTTC.

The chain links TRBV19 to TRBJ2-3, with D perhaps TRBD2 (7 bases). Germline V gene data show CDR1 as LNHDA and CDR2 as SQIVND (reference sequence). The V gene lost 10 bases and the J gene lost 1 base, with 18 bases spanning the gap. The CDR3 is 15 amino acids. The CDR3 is CATLAAGHRTDTQYF. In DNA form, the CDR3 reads TGTGCCACGCTTGCAGCGGGACATCGCACAGATACGCAGTATTTT.

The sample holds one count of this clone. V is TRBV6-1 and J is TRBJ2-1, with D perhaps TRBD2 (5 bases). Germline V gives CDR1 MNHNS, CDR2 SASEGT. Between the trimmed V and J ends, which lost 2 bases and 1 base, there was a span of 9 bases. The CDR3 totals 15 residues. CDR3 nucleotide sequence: TGTGCCAGCAGTGAACTGGGCGGGTCCTACAATGAGCAGTTCTTC. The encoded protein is CASSELGGSYNEQFF.